The rows below give T cell receptor beta chains drawn from one sample of a study of blood T cell repertoires in COVID-19. Sequenced by immunoSEQ multiplex PCR; TCRdb stores in-frame clones only, minus some. The sample yields some 55,000 clones, around 83% seen once. Sequencing was performed on peripheral blood. Receptor source: a woman aged 55-69 years with acute or convalescent COVID-19. Each CDR3 is given without its conserved first and last residue. Each record gives: clone size, J gene, V gene, CDR3 protein. Size values are once, few and many counts, or a class for expanded clones, and some rows have none.

>.|TRBJ1-5|TRBV7-2
ASSLDSRRYNQPQH
>.|TRBJ2-3|TRBV9
ASSATGVFTDTQY
>.|TRBJ1-1|TRBV2
ASRRDFNTEAF
>.|TRBJ1-2|TRBV4-1
ASSPQGDYGYT
>once|TRBJ2-7|TRBV5-1
ASSTTGSYEQY
>.|TRBJ2-1|TRBV7-2
ASSLRLAGGHNEQF
>.|TRBJ1-2|TRBV9
ASSARGRGNYGYT
>few|TRBJ1-6|TRBV6-6
ASTGFYNSPLH
>.|TRBJ1-2|TRBV11-3
ASSFNRGRGYGYT
>.|TRBJ1-3|TRBV18
ASSAGLVSGNTIY
>.|TRBJ2-1|TRBV3-1/TRBV3-2
ASSQDSGGRNEQF
>.|TRBJ2-6|TRBV19
AVSDRLTRANVLT
>.|TRBJ1-6|TRBV12-3/TRBV12-4
ASTLGGNSPLH
>.|TRBJ2-7|TRBV6-5
ASSPWTSGSYEQY
>.|TRBJ2-5|TRBV19
ATSVTTQETQY
>.|TRBJ1-2|TRBV27
ASSSRGGGLYGYT
>.|TRBJ2-1|TRBV11-1
ASSGQGLFNEQF
>.|TRBJ1-1|TRBV2
AIGTGGAGTEAF
>few|TRBJ1-1|TRBV24-1
ATSNPGTEAF
>.|TRBJ2-7|TRBV6-6
ASSSGTSGSGSEQY
>.|TRBJ2-4|TRBV3-1/TRBV3-2
ASSQVSSGRANIQY
>.|TRBJ1-4|TRBV18
ASSPPGQGLNEKLF
>.|TRBJ2-7|TRBV12-5
ASSSSAYEQY
>.|TRBJ2-7|TRBV27
ASSLSIVNRYYEQY
>.|TRBJ2-7|TRBV18
ASSRDRDSYEQY
>.|TRBJ2-3|TRBV7-9
ASSLSQGMSTDTQY
>.|TRBJ1-2|TRBV6-6
ASSWGEGYT
>.|TRBJ1-1|TRBV10-2
ASSAQGGTEAF
>.|TRBJ2-5|TRBV3-1/TRBV3-2
ASSLGGRETQY